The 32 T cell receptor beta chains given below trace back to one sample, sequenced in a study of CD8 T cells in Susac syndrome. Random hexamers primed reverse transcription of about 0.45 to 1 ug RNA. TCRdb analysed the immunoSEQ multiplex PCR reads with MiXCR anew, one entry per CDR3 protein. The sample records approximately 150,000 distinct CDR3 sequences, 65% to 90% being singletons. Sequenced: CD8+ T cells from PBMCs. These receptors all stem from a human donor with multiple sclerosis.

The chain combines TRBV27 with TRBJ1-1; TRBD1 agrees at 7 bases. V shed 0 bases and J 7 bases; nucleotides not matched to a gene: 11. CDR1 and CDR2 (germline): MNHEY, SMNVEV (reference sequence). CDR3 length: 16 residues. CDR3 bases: TGTGCCAGCAGTTTATCTACTACAGGGGCGGTCGGTGAAGCTTTCTTT. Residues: CASSLSTTGAVGEAFF.

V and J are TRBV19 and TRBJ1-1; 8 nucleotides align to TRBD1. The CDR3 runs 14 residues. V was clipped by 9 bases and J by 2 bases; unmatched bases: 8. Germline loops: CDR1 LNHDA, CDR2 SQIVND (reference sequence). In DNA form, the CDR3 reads TGTGCCAGCTTCGACAGGGGAACCAACACTGAAGCTTTCTTT. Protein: CASFDRGTNTEAFF.

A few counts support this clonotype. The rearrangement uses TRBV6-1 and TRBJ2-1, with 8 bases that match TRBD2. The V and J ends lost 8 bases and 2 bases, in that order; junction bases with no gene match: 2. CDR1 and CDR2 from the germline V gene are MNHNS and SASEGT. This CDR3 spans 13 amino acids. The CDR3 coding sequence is TGTGCCAGCGGACTAGCCGCCTACAATGAGCAGTTCTTC. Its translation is CASGLAAYNEQFF.

The DNA of the CDR3 is TGTGCCAGCAGCTTAGATTATGGCCGCTCGGCCCAGCCCCAGCATTTT. This codes for CASSLDYGRSAQPQHF. The chain uses TRBV7-6 and TRBJ1-5; D is undetermined. The CDR3 consists of 16 residues. Trimming removed 1 base at V and 7 bases at J, with 17 bases between. The germline CDR1 and CDR2 sequences are SGHVS and FNYEAQ.

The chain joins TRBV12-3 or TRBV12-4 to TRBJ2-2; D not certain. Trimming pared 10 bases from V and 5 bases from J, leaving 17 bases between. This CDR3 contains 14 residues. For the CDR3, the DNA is TGTGCCACCCGGGCCCTTCGACGGACCGGGGAGCTGTTTTTT. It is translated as CATRALRRTGELFF.

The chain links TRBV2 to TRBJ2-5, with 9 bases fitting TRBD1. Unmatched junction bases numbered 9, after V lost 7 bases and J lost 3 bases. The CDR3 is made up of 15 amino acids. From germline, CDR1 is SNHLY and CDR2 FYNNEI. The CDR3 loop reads CASKKIQGAEETQYF. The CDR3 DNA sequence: TGTGCCAGCAAAAAAATACAGGGGGCAGAAGAGACCCAGTACTTC.

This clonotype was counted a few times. In DNA form, the CDR3 reads TGTGCCAGCAGTTTTAGAGGGGGCCTCTATGGCTACACCTTC. Its protein is CASSFRGGLYGYTF. The J gene is TRBJ1-2, the V gene TRBV28; 7 bases line up with TRBD1. V lost 3 bases and J lost 4; bases outside the gene matches: 5. The CDR3 runs to 14 residues. Germline V gene data show CDR1 as MDHEN and CDR2 as SYDVKM.

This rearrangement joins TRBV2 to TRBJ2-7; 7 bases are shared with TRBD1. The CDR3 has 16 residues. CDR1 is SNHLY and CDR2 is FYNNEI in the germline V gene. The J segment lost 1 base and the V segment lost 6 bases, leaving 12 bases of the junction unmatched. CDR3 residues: CASSGTAGTLSYEQYF. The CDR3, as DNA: TGTGCCAGCAGCGGGACAGCAGGGACCCTTTCCTACGAGCAGTACTTC. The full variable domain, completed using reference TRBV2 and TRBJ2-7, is EPEVTQTPSHQVTQMGQEVILRCVPISNHLYFYWYRQILGQKVEFLVSFYNNEISEKSEIFDDQFSVERPDGSNFTLKIRSTKLEDSAMYFCASSGTAGTLSYEQYFGPGTRLTVT.

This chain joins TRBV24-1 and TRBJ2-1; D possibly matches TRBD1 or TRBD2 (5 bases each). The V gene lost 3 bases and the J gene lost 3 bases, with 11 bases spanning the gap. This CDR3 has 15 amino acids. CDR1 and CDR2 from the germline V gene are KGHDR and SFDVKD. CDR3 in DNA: TGTGCCACCAGTGATCGGAGGACAATCTACAATGAGCAGTTCTTC. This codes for CATSDRRTIYNEQFF.

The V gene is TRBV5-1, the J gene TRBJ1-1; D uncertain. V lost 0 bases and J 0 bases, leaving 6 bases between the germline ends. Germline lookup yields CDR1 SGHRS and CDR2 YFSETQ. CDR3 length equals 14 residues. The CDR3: CASSLGNMNTEAFF. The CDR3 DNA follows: TGCGCCAGCAGCTTGGGGAACATGAACACTGAAGCTTTCTTT.

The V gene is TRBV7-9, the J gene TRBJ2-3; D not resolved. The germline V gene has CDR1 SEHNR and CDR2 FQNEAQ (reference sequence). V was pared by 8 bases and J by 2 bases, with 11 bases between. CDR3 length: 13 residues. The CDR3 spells CASGSSHTDTQYF. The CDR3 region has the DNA TGTGCCAGCGGCTCATCTCACACAGATACGCAGTATTTT.

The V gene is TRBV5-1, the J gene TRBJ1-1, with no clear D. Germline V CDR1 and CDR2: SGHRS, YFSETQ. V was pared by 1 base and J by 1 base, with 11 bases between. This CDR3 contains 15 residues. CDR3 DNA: TGCGCCAGCAGCTTGTCCTGGTCAAGGAACACTGAAGCTTTCTTT. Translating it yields CASSLSWSRNTEAFF.

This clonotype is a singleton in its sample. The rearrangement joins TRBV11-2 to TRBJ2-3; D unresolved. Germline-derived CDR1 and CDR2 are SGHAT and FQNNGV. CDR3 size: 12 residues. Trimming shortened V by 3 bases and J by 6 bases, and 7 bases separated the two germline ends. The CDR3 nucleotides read TGTGCCAGCAGCTTGCTGCTGGATACGCAGTATTTT. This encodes CASSLLLDTQYF.

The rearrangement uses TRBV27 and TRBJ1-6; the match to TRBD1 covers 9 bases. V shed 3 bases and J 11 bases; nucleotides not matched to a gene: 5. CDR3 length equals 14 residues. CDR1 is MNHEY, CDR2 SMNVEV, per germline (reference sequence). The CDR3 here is CASSFRTGATPLHF. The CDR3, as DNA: TGTGCCAGCAGTTTCCGGACAGGGGCTACACCCCTCCACTTT.

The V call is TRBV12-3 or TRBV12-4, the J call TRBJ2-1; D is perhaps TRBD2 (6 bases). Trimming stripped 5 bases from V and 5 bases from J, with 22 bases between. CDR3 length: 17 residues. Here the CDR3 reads CASSPRVDVSGDNEQFF. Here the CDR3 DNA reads TGTGCCAGCAGTCCTCGGGTAGACGTTTCGGGAGACAATGAGCAGTTCTTC.

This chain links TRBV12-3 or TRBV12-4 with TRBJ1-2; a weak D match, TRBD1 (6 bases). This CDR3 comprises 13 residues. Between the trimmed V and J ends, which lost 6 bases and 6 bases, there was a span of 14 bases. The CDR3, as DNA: TGTGCCAGCAGACTAAGGACAGTGGATGGCTACACCTTC. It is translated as CASRLRTVDGYTF.

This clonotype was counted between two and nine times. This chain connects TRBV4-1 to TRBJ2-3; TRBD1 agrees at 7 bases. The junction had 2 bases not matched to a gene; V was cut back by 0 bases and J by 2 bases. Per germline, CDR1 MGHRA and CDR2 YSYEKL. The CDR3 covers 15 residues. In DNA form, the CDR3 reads TGCGCCAGCAGCCAAGACGGACAGGTCACAGATACGCAGTATTTT. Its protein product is CASSQDGQVTDTQYF.

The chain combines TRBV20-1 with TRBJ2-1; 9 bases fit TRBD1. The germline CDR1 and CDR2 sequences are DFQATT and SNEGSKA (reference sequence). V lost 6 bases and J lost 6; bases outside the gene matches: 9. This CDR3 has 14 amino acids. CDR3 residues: CSAFWDRVGNEQFF. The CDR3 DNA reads TGCAGTGCCTTTTGGGACAGGGTGGGCAATGAGCAGTTCTTC.

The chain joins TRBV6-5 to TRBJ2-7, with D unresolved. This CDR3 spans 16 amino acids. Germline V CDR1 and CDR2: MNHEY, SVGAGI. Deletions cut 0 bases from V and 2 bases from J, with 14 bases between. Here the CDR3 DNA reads TGTGCCAGCAGTTACTCAGTGTTGGGCAGACCCTACGAGCAGTACTTC. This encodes CASSYSVLGRPYEQYF.

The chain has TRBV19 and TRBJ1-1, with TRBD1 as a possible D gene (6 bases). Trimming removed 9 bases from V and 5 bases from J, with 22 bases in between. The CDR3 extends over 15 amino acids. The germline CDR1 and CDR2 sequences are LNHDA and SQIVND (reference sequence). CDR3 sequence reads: CASSISRQGRTEAFF. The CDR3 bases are TGTGCCAGCTCTATAAGCCGGCAGGGGCGGACTGAAGCTTTCTTT. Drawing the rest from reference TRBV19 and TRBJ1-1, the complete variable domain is DGGITQSPKYLFRKEGQNVTLSCEQNLNHDAMYWYRQDPGQGLRLIYYSQIVNDFQKGDIAEGYSVSREKKESFPLTVTSAQKNPTAFYLCASSISRQGRTEAFFGQGTRLTVV.

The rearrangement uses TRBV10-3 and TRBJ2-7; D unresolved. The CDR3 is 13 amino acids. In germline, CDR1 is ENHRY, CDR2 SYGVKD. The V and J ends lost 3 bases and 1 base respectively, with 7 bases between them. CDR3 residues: CAISEGQSYEQYF. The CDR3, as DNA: TGTGCCATCAGTGAAGGGCAGTCCTACGAGCAGTACTTC.

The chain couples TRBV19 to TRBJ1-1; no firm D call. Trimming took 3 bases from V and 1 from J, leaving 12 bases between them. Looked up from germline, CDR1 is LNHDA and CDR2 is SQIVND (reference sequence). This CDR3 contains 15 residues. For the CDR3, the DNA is TGTGCCAGTAGTATTGATGGGAGCGGGAACACTGAAGCTTTCTTT. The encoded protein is CASSIDGSGNTEAFF.

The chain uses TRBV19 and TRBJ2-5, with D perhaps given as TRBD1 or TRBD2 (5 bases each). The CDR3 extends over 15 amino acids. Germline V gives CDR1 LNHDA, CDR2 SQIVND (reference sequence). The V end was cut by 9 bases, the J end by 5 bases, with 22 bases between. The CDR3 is CAREPEGESRETQYF. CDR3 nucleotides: TGTGCCAGAGAGCCCGAAGGGGAGAGTCGGGAGACCCAGTACTTC.

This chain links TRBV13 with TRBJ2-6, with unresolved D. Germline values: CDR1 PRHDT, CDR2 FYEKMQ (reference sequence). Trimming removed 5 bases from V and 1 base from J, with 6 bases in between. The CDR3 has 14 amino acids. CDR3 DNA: TGTGCCAGCAGCCCAGAATCTGGGGCCAACGTCCTGACTTTC. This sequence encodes CASSPESGANVLTF.

The CDR3 spells CASSPGVLTEAFF. In nucleotides, the CDR3 is TGTGCCAGCAGCCCGGGGGTGCTAACTGAAGCTTTCTTT. The J gene is TRBJ1-1, the V gene TRBV13; a weak D match, TRBD1 (5 bases). Per the germline V gene, CDR1 is PRHDT and CDR2 is FYEKMQ (reference sequence). The CDR3 runs 13 residues. With 5 bases removed from V and 5 bases from J, the gap between germline ends came to 12 bases.

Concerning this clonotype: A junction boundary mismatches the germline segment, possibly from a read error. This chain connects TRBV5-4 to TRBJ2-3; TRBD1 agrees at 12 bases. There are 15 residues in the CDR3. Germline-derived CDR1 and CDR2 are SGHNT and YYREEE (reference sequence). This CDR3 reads CTSSLGTGGVDTQYF. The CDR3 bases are TGTACCAGCAGCTTGGGGACAGGGGGCGTAGATACGCAGTATTTT.

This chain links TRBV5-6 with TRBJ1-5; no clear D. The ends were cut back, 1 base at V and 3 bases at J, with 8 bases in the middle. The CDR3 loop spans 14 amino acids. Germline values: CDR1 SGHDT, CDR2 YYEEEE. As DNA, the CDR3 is TGTGCCAGCAGCTTGCTCCGATCCAATCAGCCCCAGCATTTT. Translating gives CASSLLRSNQPQHF.

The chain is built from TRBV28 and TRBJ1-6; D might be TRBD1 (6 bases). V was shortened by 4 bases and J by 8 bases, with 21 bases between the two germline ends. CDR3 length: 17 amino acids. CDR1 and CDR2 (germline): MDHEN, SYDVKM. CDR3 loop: CASSYIEQGYSDSPLHF. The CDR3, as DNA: TGTGCCAGCAGTTACATAGAGCAGGGGTATTCGGATTCACCCCTCCACTTT.

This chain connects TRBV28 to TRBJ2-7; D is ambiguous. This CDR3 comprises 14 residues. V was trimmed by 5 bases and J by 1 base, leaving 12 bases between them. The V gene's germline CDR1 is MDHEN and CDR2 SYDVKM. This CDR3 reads CASSGPSTSYEQYF. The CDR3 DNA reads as TGTGCCAGCAGTGGCCCTAGTACTTCCTACGAGCAGTACTTC. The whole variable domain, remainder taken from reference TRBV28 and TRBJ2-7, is DVKVTQSSRYLVKRTGEKVFLECVQDMDHENMFWYRQDPGLGLRLIYFSYDVKMKEKGDIPEGYSVSREKKERFSLILESASTNQTSMYLCASSGPSTSYEQYFGPGTRLTVT.

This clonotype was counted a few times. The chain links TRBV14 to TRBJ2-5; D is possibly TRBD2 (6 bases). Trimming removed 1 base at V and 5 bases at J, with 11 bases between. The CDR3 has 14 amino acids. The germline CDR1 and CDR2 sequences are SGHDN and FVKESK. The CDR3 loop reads CASSQVRDSETQYF. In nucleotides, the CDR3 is TGTGCCAGCAGCCAAGTGCGGGACTCGGAGACCCAGTACTTC.

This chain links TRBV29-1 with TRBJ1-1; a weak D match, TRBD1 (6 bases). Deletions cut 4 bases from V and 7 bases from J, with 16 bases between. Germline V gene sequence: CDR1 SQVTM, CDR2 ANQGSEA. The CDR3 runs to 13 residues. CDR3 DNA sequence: TGCAGCGTTGCGGGGGGCTGGGTAAATGAAGCTTTCTTT. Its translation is CSVAGGWVNEAFF.

The CDR3 region is CASSPRSPGQGMNEQFF. The CDR3 coding sequence is TGTGCCAGCAGCCCACGAAGTCCGGGACAGGGGATGAATGAGCAGTTCTTC. J is TRBJ2-1 and V is TRBV6-1; 10 bases fit TRBD1. V lost 6 bases and J lost 7; bases outside the gene matches: 15. The CDR3 is 17 residues long. CDR1 and CDR2 (germline): MNHNS, SASEGT.